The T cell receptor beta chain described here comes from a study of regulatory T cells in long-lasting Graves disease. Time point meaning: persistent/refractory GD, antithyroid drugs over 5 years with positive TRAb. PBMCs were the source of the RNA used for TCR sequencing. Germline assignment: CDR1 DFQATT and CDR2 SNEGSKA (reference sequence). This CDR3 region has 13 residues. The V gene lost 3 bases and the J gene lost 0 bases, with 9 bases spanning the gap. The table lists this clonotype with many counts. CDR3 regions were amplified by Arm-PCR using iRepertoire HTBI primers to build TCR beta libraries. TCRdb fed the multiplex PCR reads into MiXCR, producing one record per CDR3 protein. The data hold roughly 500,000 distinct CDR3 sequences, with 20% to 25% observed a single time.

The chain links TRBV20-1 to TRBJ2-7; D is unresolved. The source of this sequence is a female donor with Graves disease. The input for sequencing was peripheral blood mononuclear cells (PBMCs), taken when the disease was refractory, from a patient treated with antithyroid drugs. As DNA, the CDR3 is TGCAGTGCTAGGTCGGCAGTCTCCTACGAGCAGTACTTC. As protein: CSARSAVSYEQYF.